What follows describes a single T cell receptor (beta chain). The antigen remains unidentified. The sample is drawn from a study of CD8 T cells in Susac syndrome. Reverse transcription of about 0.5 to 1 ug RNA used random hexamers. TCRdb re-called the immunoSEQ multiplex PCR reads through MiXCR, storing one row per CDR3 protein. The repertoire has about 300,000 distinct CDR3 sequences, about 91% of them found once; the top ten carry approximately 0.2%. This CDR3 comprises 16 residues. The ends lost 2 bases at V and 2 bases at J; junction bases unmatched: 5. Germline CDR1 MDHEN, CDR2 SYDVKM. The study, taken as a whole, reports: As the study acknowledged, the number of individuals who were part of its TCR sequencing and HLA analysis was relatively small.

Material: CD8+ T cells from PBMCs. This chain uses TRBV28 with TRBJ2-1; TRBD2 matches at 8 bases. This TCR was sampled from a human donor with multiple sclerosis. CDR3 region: CASSLRVSGAYNEQFF. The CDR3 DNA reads TGTGCCAGCAGTTTAAGGGTTAGCGGGGCCTACAATGAGCAGTTCTTC. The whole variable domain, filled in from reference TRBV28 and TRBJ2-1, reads DVKVTQSSRYLVKRTGEKVFLECVQDMDHENMFWYRQDPGLGLRLIYFSYDVKMKEKGDIPEGYSVSREKKERFSLILESASTNQTSMYLCASSLRVSGAYNEQFFGPGTRLTVL.